This TCR beta chain is drawn from a study of early T cells in non-severe SARS-CoV-2 infection. About the study: Bulk RNA from unsorted whole blood was sequenced; chains were unpaired. Findings and caveats of the study: There was a bias toward anti-spike CD8 responses in VDJdb matching, which missed private and CD4 specificities.

Ten or more counts support this clonotype. The antigen remains unidentified. Individual cDNA molecules were tagged with unique molecular identifiers, the study reported. TCRdb ran MiXCR on the 5' RACE reads and lists one entry per CDR3 protein. The sample has fewer than 35,000 distinct CDR3 sequences, 8% to 9.5% seen once; the top ten hold 13%. The CDR3 totals 15 residues. The germline V gene encodes CDR1 SGHVS and CDR2 FNYEAQ. Trimming removed 5 bases from V and 2 bases from J; junction bases left unmatched: 8. This sequence was found in an adult who was a healthcare worker with PCR-confirmed SARS-CoV-2 infection or an uninfected control (not recorded which). This rearrangement joins TRBV7-6 to TRBJ2-5; 7 nucleotides align to TRBD2. What was sequenced was whole blood. CDR3 bases: TGTGCCAGCAGCCTTCTCCTAGCGGAGCAAGAGACCCAGTACTTC. It translates to CASSLLLAEQETQYF.